This record looks at one TCR beta chain sequence and its context. The record originates from a study of blood T cell repertoires in COVID-19. Across the whole study: Sites in the United States, Italy and Spain provided acute and convalescent COVID-19 samples.

Germline CDR1 is WSHSY and CDR2 is SAAADI. The length of the CDR3 is 15 residues. V was clipped by 7 bases and J by 0 bases, with 16 bases between them. TCRdb keeps only in-frame clones here, not all; method: immunoSEQ multiplex PCR. This table holds roughly 50,000 clones, 86% found once. Sequencing input: peripheral blood. This sequence originates from a human donor in a cohort sampled during active COVID-19. J is TRBJ2-7 and V is TRBV10-2; the D gene is possibly TRBD2 (6 bases). The CDR3 is CASTDSGAFSYEQYF. The CDR3 DNA sequence: TGCGCCAGCACTGATAGCGGAGCCTTCTCCTACGAGCAGTACTTC.